Here is one T cell receptor beta chain with its context. Random hexamers were used to reverse transcribe the RNA input (about 0.5 to 1 ug). The method of amplification for TCR beta CDR3 was immunoSEQ multiplex PCR, covering 54 Vbeta and 13 Jbeta. A single record per CDR3 protein comes from TCRdb applying MiXCR to the immunoSEQ multiplex PCR reads. This table has 75,000 to 95,000 distinct CDR3 sequences, approximately 93% appearing once. The data stem from a study of CD8 T cells in Susac syndrome. V lost 5 bases and J lost 2, with 10 bases in between. CDR3 size: 13 residues. Germline V gives CDR1 LNHNV, CDR2 YYDKDF (reference sequence).

What was sequenced was CD8+ T cells from PBMCs. This sequence originates from a human donor with Susac syndrome. The chain carries TRBV15 and TRBJ2-7; D gene ambiguous. CDR3 bases: TGTGCCACCAGCGTCGCTGGGCCCTACGAGCAGTACTTC. Protein sequence: CATSVAGPYEQYF.